This passage covers 11 T cell receptor beta chains from one sample sequenced in a study of regulatory T cells in long-lasting Graves disease. For TCR beta, libraries came from iRepertoire HTBI primers and Arm-PCR of CDR3 regions. TCRdb processed the multiplex PCR reads anew with MiXCR; each CDR3 protein has one entry. The sample carries 500,000 to 700,000 distinct CDR3 sequences, 16% recorded once. The time point: newly diagnosed GD, antithyroid drugs for less than 3 months. Extracted RNA from PBMCs served as the source of the TCR library. This sample was shared with a second study, whose subject was T cells in Graves' hyperthyroidism and ophthalmopathy.

The source material was peripheral blood mononuclear cells (PBMCs), sampled at new diagnosis, from a patient treated with antithyroid drugs. Every receptor here comes from a woman aged 30 to 39 with Graves disease.

V gene TRBV3-1 combines with J gene TRBJ2-7, with 8 bases lining up with TRBD1. Trimming took 5 bases from V and 2 from J; bases not matched to a gene: 5. The CDR3 has 14 amino acids. Germline V gene data show CDR1 as LGHDT and CDR2 as YNNKEL (reference sequence). The CDR3 here is CASSFGQGTYEQYF. DNA for the CDR3: TGTGCCAGCAGCTTCGGACAGGGTACCTACGAGCAGTACTTC.

This clonotype was observed a few times. V is TRBV27 and J is TRBJ1-5, with D possibly matching TRBD1 (5 bases). Germline V gives CDR1 MNHEY, CDR2 SMNVEV (reference sequence). The V and J ends lost 2 bases and 5 bases respectively, with 10 bases between them. The length of the CDR3 is 14 residues. The CDR3: CASSLARADQPQHF. CDR3 DNA sequence: TGTGCCAGCAGTTTAGCCAGGGCTGATCAGCCCCAGCATTTT.

This clonotype came up many times. The chain combines TRBV7-2 with TRBJ2-3; D may be TRBD2 (6 bases). Trimming removed 3 bases from V and 3 bases from J, with 13 bases in between. The CDR3 extends over 15 amino acids. From germline, CDR1 is SGHTA and CDR2 FQGNSA. CDR3 nucleotide sequence: TGTGCCAGCAGCTTCCGCGGGATGGCGACAGATACGCAGTATTTT. Translated: CASSFRGMATDTQYF.

This clonotype has at least ten counts. The chain uses TRBV20-1 and TRBJ1-5; D call uncertain. The germline V gene has CDR1 DFQATT and CDR2 SNEGSKA (reference sequence). The germline V and J ends were trimmed by 4 bases and 7 bases, with 14 bases remaining between them. This CDR3 region has 13 residues. DNA of the CDR3: TGCAGTGCTACCACCGCCCCCCACCAGCCCCAGCATTTT. Translation: CSATTAPHQPQHF.

The V gene is TRBV24-1, the J gene TRBJ2-1, with D maybe TRBD2 (5 bases). Trimming cost V 7 bases and J 7 bases, with 7 bases left between them. CDR3 length equals 11 residues. Germline V gives CDR1 KGHDR, CDR2 SFDVKD. The CDR3 bases are TGTGCCACCAGGAGAGGGAATGAGCAGTTCTTC. Encoded protein: CATRRGNEQFF.

This chain links TRBV20-1 with TRBJ1-5; D perhaps matches TRBD1 (6 bases). Germline loops: CDR1 DFQATT, CDR2 SNEGSKA (reference sequence). The V and J ends lost 3 bases and 0 bases respectively, with 18 bases between them. The CDR3 runs to 17 residues. The CDR3: CSARQGGGLVSNQPQHF. In DNA form, the CDR3 reads TGCAGTGCTAGGCAAGGGGGAGGACTGGTTAGCAATCAGCCCCAGCATTTT.

This clonotype was recorded a few times. The CDR3 here is CASSPASPGFVQPQHF. CDR3 sequence (DNA): TGTGCCAGCTCACCCGCAAGTCCGGGTTTTGTTCAGCCCCAGCATTTT. The rearrangement uses TRBV18 and TRBJ1-5; unclear D gene. The V end was cut by 3 bases, the J end by 6 bases, with 18 bases between. The CDR3 totals 16 residues. Germline CDR1 reads KGHSH; CDR2 reads LQKENI.

The genes are TRBV5-4 and TRBJ2-1, with D perhaps TRBD2 (5 bases). CDR3 length equals 13 residues. Trimming pared 0 bases from V and 8 bases from J, leaving 9 bases between. From germline, CDR1 is SGHNT and CDR2 YYREEE (reference sequence). The CDR3 coding sequence is TGTGCCAGCAGCTTGGATCTCGGGGATGAGCAGTTCTTC. Translation gives CASSLDLGDEQFF.

V usage is TRBV19 and J usage is TRBJ1-5; D remains unclear. Trimming left V 5 bases short and J 7 bases short, with 9 bases between. Per the germline V gene, CDR1 is LNHDA and CDR2 is SQIVND (reference sequence). The CDR3 has 12 amino acids. CDR3 nucleotides: TGTGCCAGTAGTGAGATCTACCAGCCCCAGCATTTT. Translated: CASSEIYQPQHF.

This clonotype was recorded once. A much larger clone differs by one base, so this may be a read error. The chain has TRBV6-2 or TRBV6-3 and TRBJ2-5, with 8 bases that match TRBD2. CDR1 and CDR2 from the germline V gene are MNHEY and SVGEGT. The CDR3 is 15 residues long. Germline trimming cut 4 bases from V and 4 bases from J; bases unmatched to any gene: 8. For the CDR3, the DNA is TGTGCCAGCAGTTGCGCAGCGGGAGTTGGAGAGACCCAGTACTTC. Protein product: CASSCAAGVGETQYF.

This clonotype was detected a few times. The chain joins TRBV28 to TRBJ1-2, with 8 bases matching TRBD1. Germline-derived CDR1 and CDR2 are MDHEN and SYDVKM. Losses at the gene ends were 2 bases for V and 8 bases for J; bases not matched to a gene: 4. This CDR3 comprises 13 residues. CDR3 DNA sequence: TGTGCCAGCAGTTTAACAGGGGGTATGGGCTACACCTTC. Its protein product is CASSLTGGMGYTF.